The rows below give T cell receptor beta chains drawn from one sample of a study of cytomegalovirus exposure and HLA in healthy donors. The assay was immunoSEQ multiplex PCR, and TCRdb's table has in-frame clones only and misses some. The table lists some 130,000 clones, around three quarters of them singletons. Sequencing was performed on PBMCs. Receptor source: a middle-aged man in good health and CMV-seronegative. The CDR3 runs from the conserved cysteine through the conserved F or W. D genes are given only for firm matches. Clone size is not always given. Where it is, it says once, few, many or a class for expanded clones.

>NA|TRBJ2-2|few|TRBV19
TGTGCTACACGAGGGTTGGAAAGCACCGGGGAGCTGTTTTTT
CATRGLESTGELFF
>NA|TRBJ2-5|NA|TRBV7-9
TGTGCCAGCAGTTTTGACACTTCTAAAGAGACCCAGTACTTC
CASSFDTSKETQYF
>TRBD2|TRBJ2-7|NA|TRBV5-1
TGCGCCAGCAGCTTGGCTGGGACTATCGACGAGCAGTACTTC
CASSLAGTIDEQYF
>TRBD2|TRBJ2-3|NA|TRBV9
TGTGCCAGCAGCGACGGGACTAGTGTTCGTGCAGATACGCAGTATTTT
CASSDGTSVRADTQYF
>TRBD2|TRBJ2-7|few|TRBV4-3
TGCGCCAGCAGCCAAGATACGGCTAGCGGCTCCTACGAGCAGTACTTC
CASSQDTASGSYEQYF
>NA|TRBJ2-7|NA|TRBV10-3
TGTGCCATCAGGGAACAGGGTAACTACTACGAGCAGTACTTC
CAIREQGNYYEQYF
>TRBD1|TRBJ2-5|NA|TRBV6-5
TGTGCCAGCTCGACAGGGTTTGGAGAGACCCAGTACTTC
CASSTGFGETQYF
>TRBD2|TRBJ2-3|NA|TRBV7-9
TGTGCCAGCAGCTTAAGAGCCGGGGGGTCAGTTACCCCAGATACGCAGTATTTT
CASSLRAGGSVTPDTQYF
>NA|TRBJ1-6|NA|TRBV30
TGTGCCTGGAGTGTATCCGGGTTCCTAGTACCCCTCCACTTT
CAWSVSGFLVPLHF
>NA|TRBJ2-1|NA|TRBV12-5
TGTGCTAGTGGTTTGGCCGCTACCGTTTCCTACAATGAGCAGTTCTTC
CASGLAATVSYNEQFF
>NA|TRBJ2-7|NA|TRBV30
TGTGCCTGGAATACAGTTTCCTACGAGCAGTACTTC
CAWNTVSYEQYF
>TRBD2|TRBJ2-3|NA|TRBV5-4
TGTGCCAGCAGCCCCGGGACTAGCGGGGGCCGGATATCAGATACGCAGTATTTT
CASSPGTSGGRISDTQYF
>NA|TRBJ2-1|NA|TRBV29-1
TGCAGCGTTGATGTGCAGGGTTACAATGAGCAGTTCTTC
CSVDVQGYNEQFF
>NA|TRBJ1-4|once|TRBV5-1
TGCGCCAGCAGCTTGGGCCAGGGAAATGAAAAACTGTTTTTT
CASSLGQGNEKLFF
>NA|TRBJ2-5|NA|TRBV6-1
TGTGCCAGCAGTGAATTCCGGTATGCCGGGGAGACCCAGTACTTC
CASSEFRYAGETQYF
>NA|TRBJ2-7|NA|TRBV6-1
TGTGCCAGCAGGGCTTGGACAGTCCAATCCTACGAGCAGTACTTC
CASRAWTVQSYEQYF
>NA|TRBJ1-4|few|TRBV5-6
TGTGCCAGCAGCTACGTGGGCGAGGGGGAATACGGTGAAAAACTGTTTTTT
CASSYVGEGEYGEKLFF
>TRBD1|TRBJ1-1|NA|TRBV28
TGTGCCAGCAGTACAATGACAGGGTTTGGGACTGAAGCTTTCTTT
CASSTMTGFGTEAFF
>NA|TRBJ2-5|NA|TRBV28
TGTGCCAGCAGTCTACCCCAGGGGTACCAAGAGACCCAGTACTTC
CASSLPQGYQETQYF
>NA|TRBJ1-5|NA|TRBV19
TGTGCCAGTAGTCAGGGATCCGGTATTTTCAATCAGCCCCAGCATTTT
CASSQGSGIFNQPQHF
>NA|TRBJ1-4|NA|TRBV30
TGTGCCTGGACCACACCGGAGGGTGAAAAACTGTTTTTT
CAWTTPEGEKLFF
>NA|TRBJ2-3|NA|TRBV2
TGTGCCAGATATAGCGGTCTTGGCACAGATACGCAGTATTTT
CARYSGLGTDTQYF
>NA|TRBJ2-3|NA|TRBV7-9
TGTGCCAGTACACACCCTAGCACAGATACGCAGTATTTT
CASTHPSTDTQYF
>TRBD2|TRBJ2-1|NA|TRBV5-1
TGCGCCAGCAGCTCGACTAGCGGGGGCGGTGAGCAGTTCTTC
CASSSTSGGGEQFF
>NA|TRBJ2-7|NA|TRBV9
TGTGCCAGCAGCGTCAGGGAAGGGCCCTACGAGCAGTACTTC
CASSVREGPYEQYF
>TRBD1|TRBJ1-2|NA|TRBV11-3
TGTGCCAGCAGCTCCCGGGACAGGGCGGACTATGGCTACACCTTC
CASSSRDRADYGYTF
>NA|TRBJ1-1|few|TRBV4-3
TGCGCCAGCAGCCAAGATGAAGGGGCGCGGACTGAAGCTTTCTTT
CASSQDEGARTEAFF
>NA|TRBJ1-1|once|TRBV18
TGTGCCAGCTCTCAGGACTATAACACTGAAGCTTTCTTT
CASSQDYNTEAFF
>NA|TRBJ1-6|NA|TRBV11-3
TGTGCCAGCAGCAGCCAGACAGACCCACTCAATTCACCCCTCCACTTT
CASSSQTDPLNSPLHF
>NA|TRBJ2-7|NA|TRBV5-6
TGTGCCAGCAGCTTGTTTAAGGGCGGGACGACTATTCGCGAGCAGTACTTC
CASSLFKGGTTIREQYF
>TRBD1|TRBJ1-2|NA|TRBV6-6
TGTGCCAGCAGCCCGGGGGGACAGGCGGTTGGCTACACCTTC
CASSPGGQAVGYTF
>NA|TRBJ2-7|NA|TRBV28
TGTGCCAGCAGTGGAGTGAACCCTAGCGCGACCTACGAGCAGTACTTC
CASSGVNPSATYEQYF